These 28 T cell receptor beta chains were all obtained from the same sample, sequenced in a study of blood T cells in healthy people across ages. Combining a sample-barcoded 5' primer with a J-beta primer mix, a second PCR ran for 7 to 11 cycles. TCRdb redid the calling of the 5' RACE reads with MiXCR, one entry per CDR3 protein. Of 980,000 or so distinct CDR3 sequences in the sample, about 44% are singletons; the top ten hold 13%. What was sequenced was blood. All receptors come from a man under 40 in good health.

V is TRBV7-9 and J is TRBJ2-7, with 7 bases lining up with TRBD1. CDR3 length: 15 amino acids. Germline V gene data show CDR1 as SEHNR and CDR2 as FQNEAQ (reference sequence). After removal of 1 base from V and 0 bases from J, the junction contained 3 bases not matched to a gene. The CDR3 coding sequence is TGTGCCAGCAGCTTAGAGGGGGCGACCTCCTACGAGCAGTACTTC. As protein: CASSLEGATSYEQYF.

This clonotype occurred once. This chain connects TRBV7-2 to TRBJ2-5, with TRBD2 matching over 10 bases. Germline V gene data show CDR1 as SGHTA and CDR2 as FQGNSA. Germline trimming cut 1 base from V and 3 bases from J; bases unmatched to any gene: 5. The CDR3 length is 16 residues. The CDR3 loop is CASSLVASGGEETQYF. The CDR3 bases are TGTGCCAGCAGCTTAGTCGCTAGCGGGGGTGAAGAGACCCAGTACTTC.

The V and J genes are TRBV4-1 and TRBJ1-4; D remains ambiguous. Trimming left V 3 bases short and J 3 bases short, with 8 bases between. The CDR3 is made up of 14 amino acids. The germline V gene encodes CDR1 MGHRA and CDR2 YSYEKL. The CDR3 region has the DNA TGCGCCAGCAGCCAGGGGAATTCTAATGAAAAACTGTTTTTT. It translates to CASSQGNSNEKLFF.

The V and J genes are TRBV7-9 and TRBJ2-5, with D unresolved. The CDR3 runs to 16 residues. CDR1 and CDR2 (germline): SEHNR, FQNEAQ (reference sequence). V was pared by 0 bases and J by 0 bases, with 11 bases between. Here the CDR3 reads CASSLAVGYDQETQYF. CDR3 coding DNA: TGTGCCAGCAGCTTAGCTGTAGGCTATGACCAAGAGACCCAGTACTTC.

This clonotype was counted between two and nine times. V and J are TRBV5-1 and TRBJ2-5; TRBD2 agrees at 7 bases. Germline V lookup: CDR1 SGHRS, CDR2 YFSETQ. The CDR3 length is 13 residues. The J segment lost 2 bases and the V segment lost 7 bases, leaving 5 bases of the junction unmatched. CDR3 nucleotides: TGCGCCAGCGGAGGGACTATGCAAGAGACCCAGTACTTC. Encoded protein: CASGGTMQETQYF.

The CDR3 protein is CASMVVAENEQFF. For the CDR3, the DNA is TGTGCCAGCATGGTAGTAGCGGAAAATGAGCAGTTCTTC. The chain has TRBV6-6 and TRBJ2-1, with D maybe TRBD2 (6 bases). V lost 7 bases, J lost 7 bases, and 14 bases lay in between. The CDR3 covers 13 residues. Germline V gene lookup returns CDR1 MNHNY and CDR2 SVGAGI (reference sequence).

The chain has TRBV3-1 and TRBJ1-3; weak D call: TRBD1 (6 bases). Deletions cut 1 base from V and 4 bases from J, with 23 bases between. This CDR3 has 19 residues. In germline, CDR1 is LGHDT, CDR2 YNNKEL (reference sequence). The CDR3 bases are TGTGCCAGCAGCCAAGTCCGGGTACTCTACAGGGCAGCGGGAAACACCATATATTTT. Its protein is CASSQVRVLYRAAGNTIYF.

This clonotype was observed a single time. The CDR3 protein is CASSTALYEQYF. CDR3 DNA sequence: TGTGCCAGCAGCACAGCCCTCTACGAGCAGTACTTC. This chain connects TRBV7-2 to TRBJ2-7; D ambiguous. The ends were cut back, 5 bases at V and 3 bases at J, with 8 bases in the middle. This CDR3 is 12 amino acids long. The germline CDR1 and CDR2 sequences are SGHTA and FQGNSA. The variable domain in full, completed from reference TRBV7-2 and TRBJ2-7, reads GAGVSQSPSNKVTEKGKDVELRCDPISGHTALYWYRQSLGQGLEFLIYFQGNSAPDKSGLPSDRFSAERTGGSVSTLTIQRTQQEDSAVYLCASSTALYEQYFGPGTRLTVT.

The V and J genes are TRBV24-1 and TRBJ2-7, with D possibly TRBD1 on 5 matching bases. V dropped 4 bases and J dropped 7 bases, with 16 bases sitting between them. Per the germline V gene, CDR1 is KGHDR and CDR2 is SFDVKD. This CDR3 contains 14 residues. The CDR3, as DNA: TGTGCCACCAGTGAGCCCTCAGGGTACAATGAGCAGTACTTC. It translates to CATSEPSGYNEQYF.

This clonotype occurred a few times. The CDR3 coding sequence is TGTGCCAGCAGAATTCAGGGTGGAGATACGCAGTATTTT. Translating it yields CASRIQGGDTQYF. The chain combines TRBV28 with TRBJ2-3, with D perhaps TRBD1 (5 bases). The CDR3 is 13 amino acids. Germline CDR1 reads MDHEN; CDR2 reads SYDVKM. Trimming cost V 6 bases and J 5 bases, with 12 bases left between them.

This clonotype was observed once. CDR3 amino acids: CASSADSDNSPLHF. The CDR3 bases are TGTGCCAGCAGCGCGGATTCTGATAATTCACCCCTCCACTTT. The J gene is TRBJ1-6, the V gene TRBV6-4; D unclear. The CDR3 runs to 14 residues. Trimming shortened V by 6 bases and J by 5 bases, and 11 bases separated the two germline ends. From germline, CDR1 is MRHNA and CDR2 SNTAGT.

This chain uses TRBV15 with TRBJ2-1; TRBD2 is a possible D gene (6 bases). The CDR3 is 18 residues long. V gave up 0 bases and J gave up 0 bases, with 15 bases separating them. Germline lookup yields CDR1 LNHNV and CDR2 YYDKDF (reference sequence). This CDR3 is CATSRDLGTPSSYNEQFF. As DNA, the CDR3 is TGTGCCACCAGCAGAGATTTGGGGACTCCCAGCTCCTACAATGAGCAGTTCTTC.

The chain employs TRBV18 and TRBJ1-1; D gene uncertain. Germline V gene data show CDR1 as KGHSH and CDR2 as LQKENI. V was clipped by 1 base and J by 4 bases, with 13 bases between them. This CDR3 comprises 15 residues. The CDR3 nucleotides read TGTGCCAGCTCACCACGTCAGGACTATAGCACTGAAGCTTTCTTT. Its translation: CASSPRQDYSTEAFF.

This clonotype was seen a few times. This chain uses TRBV9 with TRBJ1-2, with 7 bases identical to TRBD1. From germline, CDR1 is SGDLS and CDR2 YYNGEE. The ends lost 4 bases at V and 6 bases at J; junction bases unmatched: 9. The CDR3 sequence is 14 residues long. For the CDR3, the DNA is TGTGCCAGCAGCCCAGGGGACAGATTGGATGGCTACACCTTC. It codes for CASSPGDRLDGYTF.

The chain is built from TRBV6-2 or TRBV6-3 and TRBJ2-3; 9 bases agree with TRBD1. V shed 6 bases and J 4 bases; nucleotides not matched to a gene: 8. CDR1 and CDR2 from the germline V gene are MNHEY and SVGEGT. The CDR3 consists of 15 residues. The CDR3 DNA is TGTGCCAGCAGGGTACAGGGGGCCGGCGCAGATACGCAGTATTTT. Translated, it gives CASRVQGAGADTQYF.

This clonotype was recorded a few times. The chain links TRBV20-1 to TRBJ2-5, with 10 bases that match TRBD2. The CDR3 is made up of 15 amino acids. The ends lost 6 bases at V and 2 bases at J; junction bases unmatched: 9. Germline loops: CDR1 DFQATT, CDR2 SNEGSKA (reference sequence). This CDR3 is CSARRVAGGQETQYF. The CDR3 DNA sequence: TGCAGTGCCCGACGGGTAGCGGGGGGACAAGAGACCCAGTACTTC.

This sequence joins TRBV6-5 and TRBJ2-5; a weak D match, TRBD1 (6 bases). CDR1 is MNHEY and CDR2 is SVGAGI in the germline V gene. Trimming cost V 5 bases and J 3 bases, with 13 bases left between them. The CDR3 consists of 14 residues. CDR3 protein: CASSTIDRKETQYF. As DNA, the CDR3 is TGTGCCAGCAGTACCATCGACAGGAAAGAGACCCAGTACTTC.

V and J are TRBV27 and TRBJ1-2, with no clear D. The CDR3 is 13 residues long. V was trimmed by 6 bases and J by 4 bases, leaving 12 bases between them. CDR1 is MNHEY and CDR2 is SMNVEV in the germline V gene (reference sequence). For the CDR3, the DNA is TGTGCCAGCAGACCAGGCGGGGTCTATGGCTACACCTTC. This encodes CASRPGGVYGYTF.

This clonotype was picked up a small number of times. V usage is TRBV20-1 and J usage is TRBJ2-4, with 7 bases that match TRBD2. From germline, CDR1 is DFQATT and CDR2 SNEGSKA (reference sequence). The CDR3 is made up of 13 amino acids. V shed 6 bases, J shed 2 bases, and the junction held 4 bases outside the gene matches. This chain's CDR3 is CSASGGSKNIQYF. The DNA of the CDR3 is TGCAGTGCCTCGGGGGGATCCAAAAACATTCAGTACTTC.

This clonotype appeared a few times. V and J are TRBV7-8 and TRBJ2-7, with TRBD1 matching over 7 bases. Losses at the gene ends were 1 base for V and 5 bases for J; bases not matched to a gene: 8. The CDR3 sequence is 15 residues long. Germline CDR1 is SGHVS and CDR2 is FQNEAQ. CDR3 region: CASSLGQGSSNEQYF. The CDR3 nucleotides are TGTGCCAGCAGCTTAGGACAGGGAAGTTCGAACGAGCAGTACTTC.

The chain uses TRBV29-1 and TRBJ2-2; tentative D call: TRBD2 (6 bases). Germline V gene lookup returns CDR1 SQVTM and CDR2 ANQGSEA. Trimming took 2 bases from V and 1 from J, leaving 8 bases between them. The CDR3 has 14 residues. The CDR3 here is CSVEPRGNTGELFF. DNA of the CDR3: TGCAGCGTTGAACCGCGGGGGAACACCGGGGAGCTGTTTTTT.

This chain uses TRBV5-1 with TRBJ2-2; weak D call: TRBD1 (6 bases). The CDR3 is 16 residues long. CDR1 and CDR2 from the germline V gene are SGHRS and YFSETQ. V was trimmed by 0 bases and J by 5 bases, leaving 14 bases between them. CDR3: CASSLEVRGGTGELFF. The DNA of the CDR3 is TGCGCCAGCAGCTTGGAAGTCAGGGGTGGAACCGGGGAGCTGTTTTTT. The variable domain in full, with the rest retrieved from reference TRBV5-1 and TRBJ2-2, is KAGVTQTPRYLIKTRGQQVTLSCSPISGHRSVSWYQQTPGQGLQFLFEYFSETQRNKGNFPGRFSGRQFSNSRSEMNVSTLELGDSALYLCASSLEVRGGTGELFFGEGSRLTVL.

The chain is built from TRBV27 and TRBJ2-1; tentatively, D is TRBD1 (6 bases). Trimming cost V 3 bases and J 8 bases, with 17 bases left between them. The CDR3 is 15 amino acids. Per germline, CDR1 MNHEY and CDR2 SMNVEV (reference sequence). The CDR3 is CASSFVGAGRDEQFF. DNA for the CDR3: TGTGCCAGCAGTTTTGTGGGGGCAGGGCGGGATGAGCAGTTCTTC.

V and J are TRBV12-3 or TRBV12-4 and TRBJ2-5; D may be TRBD1 or TRBD2 (5 bases each). V dropped 5 bases and J dropped 11 bases, with 15 bases sitting between them. This CDR3 comprises 12 residues. This CDR3 reads CASSTNSREQYF. CDR3 bases: TGTGCCAGCAGTACAAATAGCAGGGAGCAGTACTTC.

Points on this clonotype: The junction does not match germline at one end; this may be a read error. This rearrangement joins TRBV3-1 to TRBJ2-2; D is perhaps TRBD1 or TRBD2 (7 bases each). This CDR3 is built from 15 residues. From germline, CDR1 is LGHDT and CDR2 YNNKEL (reference sequence). The CDR3 reads CASRQAGQTTGELFF. The CDR3 bases are TGTGCCAGCAGGCAAGCGGGACAGACTACCGGGGAGCTGTTTTTT.

This clonotype was seen many times. The chain is built from TRBV2 and TRBJ1-2, with D tentatively TRBD1 (5 bases). Trimming took off 4 bases at V and 0 bases at J, with 12 bases between the two ends. The CDR3 extends over 15 amino acids. Germline V CDR1 and CDR2: SNHLY, FYNNEI. The CDR3 sequence: CASSGTGLTNYGYTF. CDR3 in DNA: TGTGCCAGCAGTGGCACAGGTCTAACTAACTATGGCTACACCTTC.

This clonotype has more than one count but fewer than ten. This rearrangement joins TRBV7-2 to TRBJ2-3, with TRBD2 matching 8 bases. Germline-derived CDR1 and CDR2 are SGHTA and FQGNSA. There are 14 residues in the CDR3. Trimming took 7 bases from V and 3 from J; bases not matched to a gene: 6. The CDR3 bases are TGTGCCAGCACCCGGGGGGGCCGAACAGATACGCAGTATTTT. The encoded protein is CASTRGGRTDTQYF. Drawing the rest from reference TRBV7-2 and TRBJ2-3, the complete variable domain is GAGVSQSPSNKVTEKGKDVELRCDPISGHTALYWYRQSLGQGLEFLIYFQGNSAPDKSGLPSDRFSAERTGGSVSTLTIQRTQQEDSAVYLCASTRGGRTDTQYFGPGTRLTVL.

This clonotype was observed a handful of times. V gene TRBV4-1 combines with J gene TRBJ1-2, with 9 positions matching TRBD1. Germline V gene sequence: CDR1 MGHRA, CDR2 YSYEKL. With V trimmed by 1 base and J by 5 bases, 5 bases remained unmatched. There are 15 residues in the CDR3. CDR3 in amino acids: CASSQAQGAGYGYTF. The DNA of the CDR3 is TGCGCCAGCAGCCAAGCACAGGGGGCAGGGTATGGCTACACCTTC.